What follows are 2 T cell receptor beta chains derived from one specimen sequenced in a study of T cell changes during pregnancy in multiple sclerosis. TCRdb's table, derived via immunoSEQ multiplex PCR, lists solely in-frame clones and lacks some. This sample has 71,000 or so clones, with 85% to 95% found just once. Specimen: peripheral blood, collected in the third trimester of pregnancy. These receptor sequences come from a female donor with multiple sclerosis, enrolled in a pregnancy study.

For the CDR3, the DNA is TGTGCCAGCAGCGCTCTCGGGACAGGGCGAATTAGCGGGGAGCTGTTTTTT. Translating it yields CASSALGTGRISGELFF. V and J are TRBV13 and TRBJ2-2; 9 nucleotides align to TRBD1. The CDR3 has 17 residues. Trimming removed 5 bases from V and 7 bases from J; junction bases left unmatched: 14. Per the germline V gene, CDR1 is PRHDT and CDR2 is FYEKMQ (reference sequence).

The chain has TRBV7-8 and TRBJ1-5; tentative D call: TRBD1 (6 bases). The CDR3 contains 14 residues. CDR1 and CDR2 from the germline V gene are SGHVS and FQNEAQ. V lost 4 bases and J 3 bases, leaving 10 bases between the germline ends. CDR3 nucleotides: TGTGCCAGCAGCTCAGGACAGTTCAATCAGCCCCAGCATTTT. Its protein is CASSSGQFNQPQHF.